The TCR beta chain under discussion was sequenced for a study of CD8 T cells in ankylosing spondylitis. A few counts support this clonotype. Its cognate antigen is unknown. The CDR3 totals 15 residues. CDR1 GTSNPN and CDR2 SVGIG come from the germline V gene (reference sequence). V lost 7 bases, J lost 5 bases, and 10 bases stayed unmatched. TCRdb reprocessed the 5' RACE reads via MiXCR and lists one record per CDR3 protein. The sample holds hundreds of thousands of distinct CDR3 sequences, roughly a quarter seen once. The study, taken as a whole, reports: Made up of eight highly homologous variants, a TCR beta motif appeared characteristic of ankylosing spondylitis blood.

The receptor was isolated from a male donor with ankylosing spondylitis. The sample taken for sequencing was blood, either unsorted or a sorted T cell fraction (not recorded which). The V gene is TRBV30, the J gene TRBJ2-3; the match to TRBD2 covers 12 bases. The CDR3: CASTSGSLLGDTQYF. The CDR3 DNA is TGTGCCTCGACTAGCGGGAGTTTATTGGGAGATACGCAGTATTTT.